This T cell receptor beta chain emerged from a study of OX40 agonist ivuxolimab in advanced cancers. The wider study: Dose-escalation patients had hepatocellular carcinoma, melanoma, renal cell or head and neck cancer.

This CDR3 has 14 amino acids. Germline V gene data show CDR1 as KGHSH and CDR2 as LQKENI. V gave up 6 bases and J gave up 3 bases, with 13 bases separating them. The method was immunoSEQ multiplex PCR; TCRdb's version includes in-frame clones alone and lacks a portion of them. The sample carries some 140,000 clones, about 92% recorded once. Baseline, cycle 4 day 1, and cycle 7 day 1 were the blood sampling points. The sequences come from CD4+ or CD8+ T cells sorted from blood, collected in a trial of the OX40 agonist ivuxolimab. This receptor was taken from an adult with an advanced solid tumor such as melanoma, head and neck, liver or kidney cancer. The genes are TRBV18 and TRBJ2-3, with a weak D call TRBD2 (5 bases). The CDR3 region is CASSLREWTDTQYF. In DNA form, the CDR3 reads TGTGCCAGCTCCCTTCGGGAATGGACAGATACGCAGTATTTT.